This paragraph reports one T cell receptor beta chain. Its antigen is unidentified. Findings and caveats of the study: Greatest tumor Treg TCR overlap was with tumor naive CD4+ cells.

After constant-region reverse-primer amplification, full-length variable regions underwent semi-nested PCR with Nested Universal Primer A. A single record per CDR3 protein comes from TCRdb applying MiXCR to the 5' RACE reads. Altogether 40,000 to 65,000 distinct CDR3 sequences are present, approximately 24% being singletons, with the ten largest covering 2.5% to 4%. The specimen was tumor-infiltrating naive CD4+ T cells sorted from the breast tumor. The subset was: naive CD4+ T cells, CD4+CD45RA+CD25-. The clonotype was recovered from a female donor with breast cancer.

DNA for the CDR3: TGCGCCAGCAGCTCTCTACAGGGAGCCTACGAGCAGTACTTC. This translates into CASSSLQGAYEQYF. The chain uses TRBV5-1 and TRBJ2-7; perhaps TRBD1 as D (6 bases). Germline V lookup: CDR1 SGHRS, CDR2 YFSETQ. V lost 3 bases to trimming and J lost 2 bases, with 12 bases between them. This CDR3 has 14 amino acids.